A selection of T cell receptor beta chains follows, all from one sample in a study of blood T cells in healthy people across ages. MiXCR was run by TCRdb on the 5' RACE reads, yielding one entry per CDR3 protein. The sample includes 2 million or so distinct CDR3 sequences, around 48% of them seen just once. Sequences were obtained from blood. The origin of the receptors is a woman in her thirties or forties in good health. The CDR3 runs from the conserved cysteine through the conserved F or W. The D gene is left open where the match is weak. Not all rows give a size; the values are once, few, many and, for expanded clones, a class.

size,J,V,D,DNA,CDR3
once,TRBJ1-6,TRBV5-5,-,TGTGCCAGCAGCTTGATTGGGTCACTCACCGGAGTGGGATCACCCCTCCACTTT,CASSLIGSLTGVGSPLHF
few,TRBJ2-1,TRBV7-9,TRBD1,TGTGCCAGCAGCTTCCCTCGTACAGGGGGCGCGGGGAATGAGCAGTTCTTC,CASSFPRTGGAGNEQFF
once,TRBJ1-2,TRBV6-6,TRBD1,TGCGTCAGCAGTGCCAGGGGGGGAGATGGCTACACCTTC,CVSSARGGDGYTF
-,TRBJ2-3,TRBV6-5,TRBD2,TGTACCAGCAGTCCCGGGGGGGATACGCAGTATTTT,CTSSPGGDTQYF
-,TRBJ1-6,TRBV28,TRBD1,TGTGCCAGCAGTTCACAGACAGGGACTAATTCACCCCTCCACTTT,CASSSQTGTNSPLHF
-,TRBJ2-3,TRBV2,TRBD2,TGTGCCAGCAGACAACTAGCGGGGGCTCGCACAGATACGCAGTATTTT,CASRQLAGARTDTQYF
-,TRBJ2-1,TRBV5-1,-,TGCGCCAGCAGCAGGGACGCTAGCGTCAATGAGCAGTTCTTC,CASSRDASVNEQFF
-,TRBJ1-6,TRBV20-1,TRBD1,TGCAGTGCTAGTTCCGGGACAGGACCTAGGCCCCTCCACTTT,CSASSGTGPRPLHF
-,TRBJ2-7,TRBV12-3/TRBV12-4,TRBD1,TGTGCCAGCAGTTTCGGGACCGGGACAGGTCACTACGAGCAGTACTTC,CASSFGTGTGHYEQYF
-,TRBJ1-5,TRBV20-1,-,TGCAGTGCCACGGACGCTTCATCCCAGCATTTT,CSATDASSQHF
-,TRBJ1-2,TRBV6-2/TRBV6-3,-,TGTGCCAGCAGCGGACATACTAACTATGGCTACACCTTC,CASSGHTNYGYTF
few,TRBJ2-5,TRBV7-2,TRBD2,TGTGCCACAGGGACTAGCGGGGGGGGAGAGACCCAGTACTTC,CATGTSGGGETQYF
-,TRBJ1-4,TRBV10-3,-,TGTGCCATCAGTGAAGGGCAGTTTGGCGAAAAACTGTTTTTT,CAISEGQFGEKLFF
-,TRBJ2-1,TRBV20-1,TRBD2,TGCAGTGCTCCCCTCGGGACTAACATCCCTGGCCATGAGCAGTTCTTC,CSAPLGTNIPGHEQFF
few,TRBJ2-4,TRBV6-2/TRBV6-3,-,TGTGCCAGCACCGAGGACGCGGGTAACATTCAGTACTTC,CASTEDAGNIQYF
once,TRBJ2-7,TRBV5-1,TRBD1,TGCGCCAGCAGCGTGGTTCCAGGGGGCGAGCAGTACTTC,CASSVVPGGEQYF
-,TRBJ1-2,TRBV6-1,-,TGTGCCAGCAGTTCCTTACTCCGGGTCTATGGCTACACCTTC,CASSSLLRVYGYTF
-,TRBJ2-1,TRBV5-1,-,TGCGCCAGCACCCCTGGGCAGGCGAACTACAATGAGCAGTTCTTC,CASTPGQANYNEQFF
-,TRBJ2-3,TRBV10-3,TRBD2,TGTGCCATCCAGCGGGGGGACACAGATACGCAGTATTTT,CAIQRGDTDTQYF
few,TRBJ2-3,TRBV20-1,TRBD1,TGCAGTGCTAGAGAGGCCAAGACAGGGACAGATACGCAGTATTTT,CSAREAKTGTDTQYF
-,TRBJ2-7,TRBV6-2/TRBV6-3,-,TGTGCCAGCAGTGCCTCGGGGACCCCAACCTACGAGCAGTACTTC,CASSASGTPTYEQYF
few,TRBJ2-1,TRBV27,-,TGTGCCAGCAGTTTCGAAGGGATTGAGCAGTTCTTC,CASSFEGIEQFF
-,TRBJ2-3,TRBV7-2,-,TGTGCCAGCAGCTTAGCTACGAGTTTTGTGGGGCGGAGCACAGATACGCAGTATTTT,CASSLATSFVGRSTDTQYF
-,TRBJ2-3,TRBV7-9,TRBD2,TGTTCCAGCAGCTTTTCAGCGGGGACGCAGTATTTT,CSSSFSAGTQYF
-,TRBJ1-1,TRBV20-1,TRBD1,TGCAGTGCGGGGGACAGGGACACTGAAGCTTTCTTT,CSAGDRDTEAFF
-,TRBJ1-5,TRBV6-1,TRBD1,TGTGCCAGCAGCCGGGACAGCCCATTCCAAAGCAATCAGCCCCAGCATTTT,CASSRDSPFQSNQPQHF
few,TRBJ2-1,TRBV12-3/TRBV12-4,TRBD2,TGTGCCAGCACCTCCCAAGCGGGGTACAATGAGCAGTTCTTC,CASTSQAGYNEQFF
-,TRBJ2-5,TRBV6-2/TRBV6-3,-,TGTGCCAGCAGTTACTCGGGGCTATTCGGGGAGACCCAGTACTTC,CASSYSGLFGETQYF
-,TRBJ1-4,TRBV6-5,-,TGTGCCAGCAGTTACTCGGGCAGTACTGAAAAACTGTTTTTT,CASSYSGSTEKLFF
-,TRBJ2-4,TRBV9,TRBD1,TGTGTCAGCAGCGTAGGGACAGGGGAAAACATTCAGTACTTC,CVSSVGTGENIQYF
few,TRBJ2-3,TRBV7-2,TRBD2,TGTGCCAGCAGCTTAGGCCCGGGGGGGCCTAAGGTTACGCAGTATTTT,CASSLGPGGPKVTQYF